The 13 T cell receptor beta chains presented below share a single source sample, sequenced in a study of neurological immune-mediated disorders. TCRdb reprocessed the 5' RACE reads with MiXCR, giving one entry per CDR3 protein. The sample has almost 85,000 distinct CDR3 sequences, about 2.5% seen once. Sequences were obtained from PBMCs. These receptors were taken from a woman aged 25 to 39 with multiple sclerosis.

This clonotype was picked up many times. The rearrangement links TRBV9 to TRBJ2-5; 10 nucleotides match TRBD2. Germline trimming cut 0 bases from V and 5 bases from J; bases unmatched to any gene: 10. This CDR3 comprises 17 residues. The germline V gene encodes CDR1 SGDLS and CDR2 YYNGEE. The CDR3 here is CASSVDRAGGPRETQYF. CDR3 in DNA: TGTGCCAGCAGCGTAGATCGAGCGGGAGGGCCCCGGGAGACCCAGTACTTC.

In this sample, this clonotype turned up many times. The rearrangement links TRBV12-3 or TRBV12-4 to TRBJ2-3; 10 bases fit TRBD2. V was pared by 3 bases and J by 3 bases, with 6 bases of the junction left unmatched. The CDR3 totals 16 residues. The CDR3 nucleotides read TGTGCCAGCAGTTTCCCAGCGGGAGGGTTAACAGATACGCAGTATTTT. It specifies CASSFPAGGLTDTQYF.

The sample holds many counts of this clonotype. The chain links TRBV12-3 or TRBV12-4 to TRBJ1-2; possibly TRBD1 for D (5 bases). CDR3 length equals 13 residues. V was trimmed by 6 bases and J by 4 bases, leaving 12 bases between them. The CDR3 loop reads CASRGPGGYGYTF. The CDR3 coding sequence is TGTGCCAGCAGGGGACCCGGCGGCTATGGCTACACCTTC.

This clonotype has at least ten counts. The V gene is TRBV5-5, the J gene TRBJ2-7; D is perhaps TRBD1 (6 bases). The CDR3 loop spans 14 amino acids. Germline V gene lookup returns CDR1 SGHKS and CDR2 YYEKEE (reference sequence). Trimming pared 0 bases from V and 3 bases from J, leaving 10 bases between. CDR3 nucleotides: TGTGCCAGCAGCTTGGCAGGGGCAGGCTACGAGCAGTACTTC. Translating it yields CASSLAGAGYEQYF.

There are many counts of this clonotype. V and J are TRBV15 and TRBJ2-3; 8 nucleotides align to TRBD1. The CDR3 totals 15 residues. Looked up from germline, CDR1 is LNHNV and CDR2 is YYDKDF (reference sequence). V lost 0 bases, J lost 6 bases, and 5 bases stayed unmatched. The CDR3 nucleotides read TGTGCCACCAGCAGAGACAGGGGGCGAACGGATACGCAGTATTTT. Protein: CATSRDRGRTDTQYF. The full variable domain, its missing parts supplied by reference TRBV15 and TRBJ2-3, is DAMVIQNPRYQVTQFGKPVTLSCSQTLNHNVMYWYQQKSSQAPKLLFHYYDKDFNNEADTPDNFQSRRPNTSFCFLDIRSPGLGDTAMYLCATSRDRGRTDTQYFGPGTRLTVL.

The table lists this clonotype with many counts. This chain joins TRBV7-9 and TRBJ2-2; a possible D gene is TRBD1 (6 bases). Germline V CDR1 and CDR2: SEHNR, FQNEAQ (reference sequence). This CDR3 is built from 15 residues. V was cut by 5 bases and J by 5 bases, with 15 bases left in between. CDR3 coding DNA: TGTGCCAGCAGCCCAACGGGTACAGGGACCGGGGAGCTGTTTTTT. Protein product: CASSPTGTGTGELFF.

This clonotype showed up many times. This chain links TRBV27 with TRBJ2-7; D perhaps matches TRBD1 (5 bases). Germline V gene data show CDR1 as MNHEY and CDR2 as SMNVEV (reference sequence). V shed 6 bases and J shed 2 bases, with 11 bases lying between them. CDR3 length: 13 amino acids. The CDR3 reads CASSWLGPYEQYF. The CDR3 DNA is TGTGCCAGCAGCTGGCTGGGGCCCTACGAGCAGTACTTC.

This clonotype was seen ten or more times. The CDR3 region has the DNA TGTGCCAGCAGCTCCTATGCGGCCGGGGAGCTGTTTTTT. Its protein is CASSSYAAGELFF. The chain carries TRBV5-5 and TRBJ2-2, with D hard to call. V was shortened by 3 bases and J by 6 bases, with 9 bases between the two germline ends. CDR1 and CDR2 from the germline V gene are SGHKS and YYEKEE (reference sequence). The CDR3 runs to 13 residues.

This clonotype came up many times. The genes are TRBV5-1 and TRBJ2-3; a weak D match, TRBD2 (6 bases). The CDR3 is made up of 15 amino acids. Germline V gives CDR1 SGHRS, CDR2 YFSETQ. V was trimmed by 4 bases and J by 0 bases, leaving 12 bases between them. The CDR3 region is CASSDGTASTDTQYF. In nucleotides, the CDR3 is TGCGCCAGCAGCGACGGGACTGCTAGCACAGATACGCAGTATTTT.

The table lists this clonotype with many counts. Here the CDR3 reads CATSRALGTASSYNEQFF. The CDR3 region has the DNA TGTGCCACCAGCAGAGCCCTTGGGACGGCTAGCTCCTACAATGAGCAGTTCTTC. The J gene is TRBJ2-1, the V gene TRBV15; D is perhaps TRBD1 or TRBD2 (5 bases each). Germline V gives CDR1 LNHNV, CDR2 YYDKDF (reference sequence). CDR3 size: 18 residues. The germline V and J ends were trimmed by 1 base and 0 bases, with 16 bases remaining between them.

Ten or more counts support this clonotype. This chain uses TRBV10-3 with TRBJ1-6, with D possibly TRBD1 on 5 matching bases. Germline values: CDR1 ENHRY, CDR2 SYGVKD. Trimming removed 0 bases at V and 10 bases at J, with 13 bases between. The CDR3 loop spans 15 amino acids. In nucleotides, the CDR3 is TGTGCCATCAGTGAGTCGATGGGGCGCGGGTCACCCCTCCACTTT. It yields the protein CAISESMGRGSPLHF.

This clonotype was found many times. The chain has TRBV12-3 or TRBV12-4 and TRBJ1-5; TRBD1 aligns across 9 bases. The J segment lost 1 base and the V segment lost 6 bases, leaving 4 bases of the junction unmatched. This CDR3 has 15 amino acids. In DNA form, the CDR3 reads TGTGCCAGCAGCTCGACAGGGGGAAGCAATCAGCCCCAGCATTTT. This codes for CASSSTGGSNQPQHF.

This clonotype was seen at least ten times. This rearrangement joins TRBV5-1 to TRBJ1-1, with D possibly TRBD1 on 5 matching bases. Trimming left V 0 bases short and J 1 base short, with 10 bases between. Germline V gene lookup returns CDR1 SGHRS and CDR2 YFSETQ. The CDR3 runs 15 residues. CDR3: CASSLAPGTNTEAFF. The CDR3 nucleotides are TGCGCCAGCAGCTTGGCCCCAGGGACGAACACTGAAGCTTTCTTT.